The entry below describes one T cell receptor (beta chain). Trimming cost V 5 bases and J 0 bases; bases outside gene matches: 12. Germline V gene sequence: CDR1 SGHNT, CDR2 YYREEE (reference sequence). CDR3 length: 17 residues. This specimen belongs to a study of T-cell reconstitution after alpha-beta-depleted transplantation in children. The library targeted TCRbeta and was prepared with unique molecular identifiers. Each CDR3 protein is one row after TCRdb ran MiXCR on the PCR reads. The repertoire holds about 500,000 distinct CDR3 sequences, with around a third as singletons. This TCR was recovered from a human donor who donated a stem cell graft to a child with aplastic anemia. Sequences were derived from PBMCs from the stem cell graft donor, sampled from the stem cell graft. This chain links TRBV5-4 with TRBJ2-3, with 7 nucleotides matching TRBD2. CDR3 in amino acids: CASSRDYEAASTDTQYF. The CDR3 bases are TGTGCCAGCAGTCGGGACTATGAAGCGGCTAGCACAGATACGCAGTATTTT.